Here is one TCR beta chain with its context. Antigen unknown. Germline CDR1 is MNHEY and CDR2 is SVGAGI. Trimming took off 8 bases at V and 3 bases at J, with 15 bases between the two ends. The CDR3 is made up of 14 amino acids. This sample was included in a study of PD-1 blockade in classical Hodgkin lymphoma. Time point defined: cycle 4 day 1 (C4D1), after 6 weeks of nivolumab. There was relapse after autologous stem cell transplantation in every patient, and there was variation in brentuximab vedotin exposure. The assay was immunoSEQ multiplex PCR, and TCRdb's table has in-frame clones only and misses some. Of under 130,000 clones listed, 89% are singletons. Study results and caveats: Baseline diversity was lower in partial responders and progressors than complete responders.

V and J are TRBV6-5 and TRBJ2-3; TRBD1 might be the D (6 bases). This receptor was identified in a human donor with classical Hodgkin lymphoma. Sequencing used peripheral blood mononuclear cells (PBMCs), obtained before the fourth cycle of nivolumab. The CDR3 nucleotides are TGTGCCAGCGGCGCACAGGGTTCGACAGATACGCAGTATTTT. It yields the protein CASGAQGSTDTQYF.